The 7 T cell receptor beta chains below were found in one sample sequenced in a study of resident and recirculating memory T cells in vitiligo. TCRdb's copy holds only in-frame clones and misses some; the assay was immunoSEQ multiplex PCR. The top ten hold more than 4.5% of the sample, which has 72,000 or so clones, about 90% seen once. The sample comprised blood. All receptors come from a male donor with vitiligo.

This clone was detected only a few times. CDR3 sequence reads: CASSRHEGLDYGYTF. The CDR3 DNA reads as TGTGCCAGCAGCCGCCACGAGGGCCTAGACTATGGCTACACCTTC. The chain recombines TRBV7-8 with TRBJ1-2; D not certain. CDR1 and CDR2 from the germline V gene are SGHVS and FQNEAQ. Trimming left V 5 bases short and J 3 bases short, with 16 bases between. CDR3 size: 15 residues.

This chain uses TRBV30 with TRBJ2-1, with 8 nucleotides matching TRBD2. Germline values: CDR1 GTSNPN, CDR2 SVGIG (reference sequence). The trim removed 1 base at V and 7 bases at J, leaving 15 bases unmatched. The CDR3 contains 17 residues. DNA for the CDR3: TGTGCCTGGAGTGACCCGAGAGGTAGCGGGAATTGGAATGAGCAGTTCTTC. Translation: CAWSDPRGSGNWNEQFF.

This clone was seen just once. The chain employs TRBV7-6 and TRBJ2-1; a possible D gene is TRBD2 (7 bases). CDR1 and CDR2 (germline): SGHVS, FNYEAQ. Trimming cost V 6 bases and J 7 bases, with 25 bases left between them. The CDR3 spans 17 residues. The DNA for the CDR3 is TGTGCCAGCAGTCACCGGTTCCGGGAGAGGGGGGGGAATGAGCAGTTCTTC. This translates into CASSHRFRERGGNEQFF.

The chain has TRBV7-3 and TRBJ1-1; 8 nucleotides line up with TRBD1. The CDR3 extends over 15 amino acids. J gave up 0 bases and V 0 bases, and 0 bases lay outside the gene matches. The germline CDR1 and CDR2 sequences are SGHTA and FQGTGA. In nucleotides, the CDR3 is TGTGCCAGCAGCTTAACGACAGGGGTGAACACTGAAGCTTTCTTT. This encodes CASSLTTGVNTEAFF.

The chain couples TRBV19 to TRBJ1-5; possible D gene TRBD1, 5 bases. V was shortened by 3 bases and J by 7 bases, with 10 bases between the two germline ends. CDR3 length equals 13 residues. Per the germline V gene, CDR1 is LNHDA and CDR2 is SQIVND (reference sequence). CDR3 DNA sequence: TGTGCCAGTAGTATTCAGGGTGAACAGCCCCAGCATTTT. The encoded protein is CASSIQGEQPQHF. Full variable domain (remainder filled in from reference TRBV19 and TRBJ1-5): DGGITQSPKYLFRKEGQNVTLSCEQNLNHDAMYWYRQDPGQGLRLIYYSQIVNDFQKGDIAEGYSVSREKKESFPLTVTSAQKNPTAFYLCASSIQGEQPQHFGDGTRLSIL.

The rearrangement uses TRBV7-3 and TRBJ2-1; 10 nucleotides align to TRBD1. Germline V CDR1 and CDR2: SGHTA, FQGTGA. V trimming: 5 bases; J trimming: 4 bases; junction bases outside the gene matches: 5. CDR3 size: 15 residues. The CDR3 here is CASSVGTGEYNEQFF. CDR3 nucleotide sequence: TGTGCCAGCAGCGTCGGGACAGGGGAGTACAATGAGCAGTTCTTC.

The rearrangement links TRBV7-2 to TRBJ1-1, with D hard to call. The CDR3 runs 11 residues. CDR1 and CDR2 (germline): SGHTA, FQGNSA. V lost 4 bases, J lost 12 bases, and 12 bases lay in between. The CDR3 DNA reads TGTGCCAGCAGCTCAGGCAGCTTGACTTTCTTT. Its protein product is CASSSGSLTFF. Looking up the rest from reference TRBV7-2 and TRBJ1-1 gives the full variable domain: GAGVSQSPSNKVTEKGKDVELRCDPISGHTALYWYRQSLGQGLEFLIYFQGNSAPDKSGLPSDRFSAERTGGSVSTLTIQRTQQEDSAVYLCASSSGSLTFFGQGTRLTVV.